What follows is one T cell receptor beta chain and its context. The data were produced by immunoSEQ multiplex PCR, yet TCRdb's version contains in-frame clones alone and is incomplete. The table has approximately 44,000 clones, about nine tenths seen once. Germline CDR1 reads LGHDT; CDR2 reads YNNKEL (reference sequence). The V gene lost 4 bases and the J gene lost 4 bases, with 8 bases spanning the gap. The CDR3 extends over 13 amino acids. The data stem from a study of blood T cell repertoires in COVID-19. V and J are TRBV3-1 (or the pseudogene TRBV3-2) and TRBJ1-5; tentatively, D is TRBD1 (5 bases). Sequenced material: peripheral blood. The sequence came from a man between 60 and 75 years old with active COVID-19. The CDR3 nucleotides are TGTGCCAGCAGCCCCCAGGGTAATCAGCCCCAGCATTTT. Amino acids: CASSPQGNQPQHF.